This TCR beta chain comes out of a study of shared clonotypes between healthy human individuals. Across the whole study: CD8 memory received one plate per donor, CD8 naive two, CD4 memory three and CD4 naive three.

Note on this clone: Its specificity is not known.

Profiling relied on immunoSEQ multiplex PCR, and the TCRdb table lists in-frame clones only, not all of them. In the table there are 2 million to 2.5 million clones, roughly 90% of which are singletons. This CDR3 spans 15 amino acids. Germline V CDR1 and CDR2: SQVTM, ANQGSEA. Trimming took 3 bases from V and 3 from J; bases not matched to a gene: 10. Findings of the study overall: Enrolling few donors narrowed the genetic and exposure-history diversity that was represented. In this cohort, only blood was sampled, and tissue repertoires likely differ. With several donors compared, around 5% of naive CD4 clonotypes were shared.

The sample was naive CD4+ T cells from PBMCs. The subset is: CD45RA+ positively selected. This clonotype was obtained from a young man in good health. Some clones in this sample may be carry-over from other donors' samples. The chain combines TRBV29-1 with TRBJ2-7, with TRBD1 matching 8 bases. The CDR3 nucleotides read TGCAGCGTTGAGCTTGGACAGGGCCGTAACTACGAGCAGTACTTC. This translates into CSVELGQGRNYEQYF.